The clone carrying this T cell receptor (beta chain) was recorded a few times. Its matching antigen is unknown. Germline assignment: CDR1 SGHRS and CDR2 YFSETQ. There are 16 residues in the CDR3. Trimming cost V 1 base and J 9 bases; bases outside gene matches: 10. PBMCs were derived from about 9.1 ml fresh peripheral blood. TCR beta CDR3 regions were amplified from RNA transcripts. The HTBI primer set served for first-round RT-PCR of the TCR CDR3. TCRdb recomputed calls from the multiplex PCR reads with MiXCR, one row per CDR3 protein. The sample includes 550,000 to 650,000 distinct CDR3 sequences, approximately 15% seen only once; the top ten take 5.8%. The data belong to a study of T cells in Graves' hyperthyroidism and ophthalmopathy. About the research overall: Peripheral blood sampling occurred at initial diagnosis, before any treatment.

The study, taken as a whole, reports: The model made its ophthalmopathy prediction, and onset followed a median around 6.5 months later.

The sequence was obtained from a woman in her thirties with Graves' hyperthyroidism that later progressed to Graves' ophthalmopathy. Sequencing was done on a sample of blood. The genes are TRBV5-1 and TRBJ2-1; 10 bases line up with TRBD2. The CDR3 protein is CASSLLSSGSLAEQFF. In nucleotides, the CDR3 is TGCGCCAGCAGCTTGCTTTCTAGCGGGAGCCTGGCTGAGCAGTTCTTC. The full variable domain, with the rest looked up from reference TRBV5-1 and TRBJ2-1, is KAGVTQTPRYLIKTRGQQVTLSCSPISGHRSVSWYQQTPGQGLQFLFEYFSETQRNKGNFPGRFSGRQFSNSRSEMNVSTLELGDSALYLCASSLLSSGSLAEQFFGPGTRLTVL.